The 10 T cell receptor beta chains listed next were all sequenced from one sample in a study of shared T cell receptors in the human thymus. TCRdb's table, derived via immunoSEQ multiplex PCR, lists solely in-frame clones and lacks some. The sample carries about 380,000 clones, 85% to 95% recorded once. What was sequenced was thymocytes. The receptors come from a human donor.

The chain carries TRBV19 and TRBJ1-1; TRBD1 might be the D (6 bases). V was shortened by 5 bases and J by 7 bases, with 14 bases between the two germline ends. This CDR3 is built from 13 residues. The germline V gene encodes CDR1 LNHDA and CDR2 SQIVND (reference sequence). The CDR3 DNA is TGTGCCAGTAGTGGACGAAGGGGGGGTGAAGCTTTCTTT. Residues: CASSGRRGGEAFF.

This sequence joins TRBV20-1 and TRBJ1-2, with D hard to call. This CDR3 region has 8 residues. Germline-derived CDR1 and CDR2 are DFQATT and SNEGSKA (reference sequence). The CDR3 coding sequence is TGCAACGGCTATGGCTACACCTTC. It encodes CNGYGYTF.

This chain links TRBV29-1 with TRBJ2-2; 12 bases are a match to TRBD1. Trimming removed 7 bases from V and 7 bases from J; junction bases left unmatched: 10. CDR1 and CDR2 from the germline V gene are SQVTM and ANQGSEA. This CDR3 contains 15 residues. The CDR3 sequence: CSAAGQGAGSGELFF. The DNA for the CDR3 is TGCAGCGCCGCGGGACAGGGGGCCGGGAGCGGGGAGCTGTTTTTT.

This chain joins TRBV19 and TRBJ1-2; D is unclear. There are 11 residues in the CDR3. Deletions cut 3 bases from V and 13 bases from J, with 12 bases between. Germline CDR1 is LNHDA and CDR2 is SQIVND (reference sequence). The CDR3 loop is CASSIRRPRTF. CDR3 in DNA: TGTGCCAGTAGTATTAGGCGCCCCCGCACCTTC.

This chain links TRBV9 with TRBJ2-7; TRBD1 matches 8 bases. Looked up from germline, CDR1 is SGDLS and CDR2 is YYNGEE. This CDR3 is 15 amino acids long. The V segment lost 5 bases and the J segment 3 bases; nucleotides outside the gene matches: 10. This CDR3 reads CASSVRGQGIYEQYF. CDR3 nucleotides: TGTGCCAGCAGTGTCAGGGGGCAGGGGATCTACGAGCAGTACTTC.

Remarks on this clone: Other DNA sequences within the sample encode an identical CDR3. V gene TRBV28 combines with J gene TRBJ1-1; D gene ambiguous. The germline V gene has CDR1 MDHEN and CDR2 SYDVKM. Trimming took 1 base from V and 0 from J, leaving 0 bases between them. This CDR3 has 12 residues. As DNA, the CDR3 is TGTGCCAGCAGTTTATTGAACACTGAAGCTTTCTTT. Amino acid sequence: CASSLLNTEAFF.

This clone was observed a few times. This rearrangement joins TRBV7-9 to TRBJ1-1; D possibly corresponds to TRBD1 (5 bases). The V and J ends lost 3 bases and 10 bases respectively, with 9 bases between them. Germline V CDR1 and CDR2: SEHNR, FQNEAQ (reference sequence). CDR3 length equals 11 residues. In DNA, the CDR3 is TGTGCCAGCAGCTTGGGGGACTTAGCTTTCTTT. This encodes CASSLGDLAFF.

The V and J genes are TRBV5-1 and TRBJ2-7, with TRBD2 matching over 11 bases. This CDR3 has 16 amino acids. Per germline, CDR1 SGHRS and CDR2 YFSETQ. V lost 0 bases and J lost 2; bases outside the gene matches: 4. The CDR3 is CASSLALAGVPYEQYF. The CDR3 DNA reads TGCGCCAGCAGCTTGGCACTAGCGGGAGTCCCCTACGAGCAGTACTTC.

V and J are TRBV11-2 and TRBJ2-3; D gene unclear. Trimming pared 3 bases from V and 0 bases from J, leaving 10 bases between. The CDR3 contains 15 residues. CDR1 is SGHAT, CDR2 FQNNGV, per germline. In nucleotides, the CDR3 is TGTGCCAGCAGCTTCCAGGTTACTAGCACAGATACGCAGTATTTT. It yields the protein CASSFQVTSTDTQYF.

The chain links TRBV5-8 to TRBJ2-2, with D possibly TRBD2 on 5 matching bases. Trimming took off 4 bases at V and 2 bases at J, with 18 bases between the two ends. This CDR3 comprises 17 residues. Germline V gene data show CDR1 as SGHTS and CDR2 as YDEGEE. Here the CDR3 DNA reads TGTGCCAGCAGCAAGACGAGGGCAAGCCCAAACACCGGGGAGCTGTTTTTT. Translation gives CASSKTRASPNTGELFF.